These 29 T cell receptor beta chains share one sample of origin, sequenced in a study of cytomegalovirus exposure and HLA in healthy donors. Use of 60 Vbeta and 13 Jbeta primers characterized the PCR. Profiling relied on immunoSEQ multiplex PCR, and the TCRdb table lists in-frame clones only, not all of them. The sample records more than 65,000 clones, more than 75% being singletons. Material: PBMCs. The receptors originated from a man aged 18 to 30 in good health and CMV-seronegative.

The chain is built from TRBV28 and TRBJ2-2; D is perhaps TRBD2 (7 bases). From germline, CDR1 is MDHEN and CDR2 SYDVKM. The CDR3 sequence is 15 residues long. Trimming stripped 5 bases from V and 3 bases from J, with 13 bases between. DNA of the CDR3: TGTGCCAGCAGTGCCGGGGGGCTGGACACCGGGGAGCTGTTTTTT. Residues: CASSAGGLDTGELFF.

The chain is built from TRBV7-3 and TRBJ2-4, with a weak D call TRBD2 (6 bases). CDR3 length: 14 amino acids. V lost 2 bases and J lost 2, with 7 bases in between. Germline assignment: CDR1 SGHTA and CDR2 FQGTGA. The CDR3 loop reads CASSLGGSKNIQYF. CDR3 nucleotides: TGTGCCAGCAGCTTAGGGGGGTCCAAAAACATTCAGTACTTC.

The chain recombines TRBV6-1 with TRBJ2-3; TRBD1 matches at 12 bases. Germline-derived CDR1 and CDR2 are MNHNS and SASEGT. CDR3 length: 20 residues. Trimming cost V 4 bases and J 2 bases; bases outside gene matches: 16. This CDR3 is CASSAPAGTGGLFFTDTQYF. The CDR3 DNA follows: TGTGCCAGCAGTGCCCCGGCGGGGACAGGGGGCCTCTTTTTCACAGATACGCAGTATTTT.

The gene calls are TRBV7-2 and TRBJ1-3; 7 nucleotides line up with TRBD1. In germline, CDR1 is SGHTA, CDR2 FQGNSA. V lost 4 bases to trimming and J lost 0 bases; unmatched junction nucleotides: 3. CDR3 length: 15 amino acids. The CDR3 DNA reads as TGTGCCAGCAGCTGGGACAGCTACTCTGGAAACACCATATATTTT. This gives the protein CASSWDSYSGNTIYF.

The CDR3 region has the DNA TGTGCCAGCAGCTTATCACAGGGCACTGAAGCTTTCTTT. It specifies CASSLSQGTEAFF. The chain links TRBV11-1 to TRBJ1-1; a weak D match, TRBD1 (6 bases). CDR1 is SGHAT, CDR2 FQDESV, per germline (reference sequence). The CDR3 sequence is 13 residues long. Trimming stripped 2 bases from V and 4 bases from J, with 8 bases between.

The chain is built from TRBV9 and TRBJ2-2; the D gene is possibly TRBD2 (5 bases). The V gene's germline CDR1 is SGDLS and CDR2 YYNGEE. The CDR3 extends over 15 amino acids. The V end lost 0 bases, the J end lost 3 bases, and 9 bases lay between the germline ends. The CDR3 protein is CASSVVAGDTGELFF. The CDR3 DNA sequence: TGTGCCAGCAGCGTAGTTGCGGGTGACACCGGGGAGCTGTTTTTT.

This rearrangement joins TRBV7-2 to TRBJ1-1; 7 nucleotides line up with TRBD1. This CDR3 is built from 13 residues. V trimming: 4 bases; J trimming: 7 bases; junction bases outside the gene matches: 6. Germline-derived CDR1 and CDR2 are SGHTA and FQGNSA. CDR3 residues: CASSSDRADEAFF. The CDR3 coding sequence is TGTGCCAGCAGCTCCGACAGGGCTGATGAAGCTTTCTTT.

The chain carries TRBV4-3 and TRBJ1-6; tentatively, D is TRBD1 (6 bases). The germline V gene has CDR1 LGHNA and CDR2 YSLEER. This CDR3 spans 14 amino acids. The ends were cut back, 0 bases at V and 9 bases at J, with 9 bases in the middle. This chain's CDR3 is CASSQDPRGSPLHF. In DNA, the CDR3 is TGCGCCAGCAGCCAAGATCCCAGGGGTTCACCCCTCCACTTT.

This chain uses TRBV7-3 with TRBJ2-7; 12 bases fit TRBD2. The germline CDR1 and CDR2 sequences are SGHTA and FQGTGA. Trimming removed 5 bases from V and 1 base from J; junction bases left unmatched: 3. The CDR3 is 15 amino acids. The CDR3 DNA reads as TGTGCCAGCAGCGCTAGCGGGGGGGATTCCTACGAGCAGTACTTC. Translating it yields CASSASGGDSYEQYF.

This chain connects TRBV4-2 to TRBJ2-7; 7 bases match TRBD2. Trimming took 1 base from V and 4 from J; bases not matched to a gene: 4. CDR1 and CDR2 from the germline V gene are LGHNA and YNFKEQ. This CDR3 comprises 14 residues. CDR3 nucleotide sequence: TGTGCCAGCAGCCAAGGCGGGGGACCGTACGAGCAGTACTTC. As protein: CASSQGGGPYEQYF.

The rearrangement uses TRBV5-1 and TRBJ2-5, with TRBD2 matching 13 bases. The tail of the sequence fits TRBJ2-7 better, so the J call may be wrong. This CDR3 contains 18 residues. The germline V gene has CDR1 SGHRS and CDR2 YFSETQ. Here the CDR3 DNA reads TGCGCCAGCAGTTTGAGACTAGCGGGAGGCGTCTTAACCTACGAGCAGTACTTC. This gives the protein CASSLRLAGGVLTYEQYF.

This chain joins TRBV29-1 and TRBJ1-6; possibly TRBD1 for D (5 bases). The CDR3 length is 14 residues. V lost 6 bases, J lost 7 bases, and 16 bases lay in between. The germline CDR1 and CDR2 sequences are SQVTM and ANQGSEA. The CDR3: CSVAQAGRNSPLHF. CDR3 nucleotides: TGCAGCGTCGCCCAGGCAGGGCGAAATTCACCCCTCCACTTT.

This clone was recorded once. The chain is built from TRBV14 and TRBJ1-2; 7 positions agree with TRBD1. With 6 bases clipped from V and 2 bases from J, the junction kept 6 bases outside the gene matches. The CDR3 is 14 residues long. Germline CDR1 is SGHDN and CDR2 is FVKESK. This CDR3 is CASRKQGGNYGYTF. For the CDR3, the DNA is TGTGCCAGCAGAAAGCAGGGGGGAAACTATGGCTACACCTTC. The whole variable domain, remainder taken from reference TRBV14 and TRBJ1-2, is EAGVTQFPSHSVIEKGQTVTLRCDPISGHDNLYWYRRVMGKEIKFLLHFVKESKQDESGMPNNRFLAERTGGTYSTLKVQPAELEDSGVYFCASRKQGGNYGYTFGSGTRLTVV.

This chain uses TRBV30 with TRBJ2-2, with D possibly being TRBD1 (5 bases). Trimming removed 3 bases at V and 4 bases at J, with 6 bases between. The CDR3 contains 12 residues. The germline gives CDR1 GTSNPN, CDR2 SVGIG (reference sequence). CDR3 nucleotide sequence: TGTGCCTGGAGGACAGCCACCGGGGAGCTGTTTTTT. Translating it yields CAWRTATGELFF.

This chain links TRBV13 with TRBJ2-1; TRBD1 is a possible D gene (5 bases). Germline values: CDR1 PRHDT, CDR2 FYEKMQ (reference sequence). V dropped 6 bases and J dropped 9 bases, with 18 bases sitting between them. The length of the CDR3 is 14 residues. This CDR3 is CASSQLGLQGEQFF. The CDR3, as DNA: TGTGCCAGCAGTCAATTGGGGCTACAAGGTGAGCAGTTCTTC.

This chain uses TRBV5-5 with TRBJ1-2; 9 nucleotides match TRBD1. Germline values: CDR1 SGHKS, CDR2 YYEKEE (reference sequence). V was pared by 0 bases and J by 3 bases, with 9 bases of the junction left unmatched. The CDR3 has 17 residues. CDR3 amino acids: CASSLALGQGYYYGYTF. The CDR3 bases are TGTGCCAGCAGCTTGGCTCTGGGACAGGGATACTACTATGGCTACACCTTC.

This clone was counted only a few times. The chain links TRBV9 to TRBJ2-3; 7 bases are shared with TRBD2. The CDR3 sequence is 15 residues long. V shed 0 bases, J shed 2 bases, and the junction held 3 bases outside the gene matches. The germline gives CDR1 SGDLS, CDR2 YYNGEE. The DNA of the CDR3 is TGTGCCAGCAGCGTAGAAGCGGGACCCACAGATACGCAGTATTTT. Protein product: CASSVEAGPTDTQYF.

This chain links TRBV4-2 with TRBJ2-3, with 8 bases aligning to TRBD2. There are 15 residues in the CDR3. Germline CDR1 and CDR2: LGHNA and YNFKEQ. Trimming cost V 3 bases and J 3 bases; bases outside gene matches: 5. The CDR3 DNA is TGTGCCAGCAGCCAGAAAGCGGGGGAGACAGATACGCAGTATTTT. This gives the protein CASSQKAGETDTQYF.

The CDR3 loop reads CASSIQGSRDEKLFF. CDR3 DNA: TGCGCCAGCAGCATCCAGGGGAGTCGAGATGAAAAACTGTTTTTT. The chain has TRBV4-3 and TRBJ1-4; D perhaps matches TRBD1 (6 bases). Germline loops: CDR1 LGHNA, CDR2 YSLEER. The CDR3 totals 15 residues. V was clipped by 5 bases and J by 6 bases, with 16 bases between them.

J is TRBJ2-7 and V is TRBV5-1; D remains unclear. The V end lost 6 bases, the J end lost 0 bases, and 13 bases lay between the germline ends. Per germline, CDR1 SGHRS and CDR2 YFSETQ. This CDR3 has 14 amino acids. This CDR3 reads CASTYFDSSYEQYF. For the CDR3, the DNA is TGCGCCAGCACTTATTTTGATAGCTCCTACGAGCAGTACTTC. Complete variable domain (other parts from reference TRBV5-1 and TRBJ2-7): KAGVTQTPRYLIKTRGQQVTLSCSPISGHRSVSWYQQTPGQGLQFLFEYFSETQRNKGNFPGRFSGRQFSNSRSEMNVSTLELGDSALYLCASTYFDSSYEQYFGPGTRLTVT.

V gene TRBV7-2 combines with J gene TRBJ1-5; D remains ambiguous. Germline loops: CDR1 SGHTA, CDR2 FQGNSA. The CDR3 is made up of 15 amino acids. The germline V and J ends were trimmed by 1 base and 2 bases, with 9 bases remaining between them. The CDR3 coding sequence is TGTGCCAGCAGCTTAGTTCCTGGAGGCAATCAGCCCCAGCATTTT. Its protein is CASSLVPGGNQPQHF.

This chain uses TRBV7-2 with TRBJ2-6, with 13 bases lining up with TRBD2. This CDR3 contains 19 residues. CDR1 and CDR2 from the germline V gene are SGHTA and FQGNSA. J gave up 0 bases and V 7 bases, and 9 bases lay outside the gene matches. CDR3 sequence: CASTRPGLAGYSGANVLTF. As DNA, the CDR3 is TGTGCCAGCACCCGACCGGGACTAGCGGGGTACTCTGGGGCCAACGTCCTGACTTTC. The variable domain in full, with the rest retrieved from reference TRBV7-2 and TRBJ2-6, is GAGVSQSPSNKVTEKGKDVELRCDPISGHTALYWYRQSLGQGLEFLIYFQGNSAPDKSGLPSDRFSAERTGGSVSTLTIQRTQQEDSAVYLCASTRPGLAGYSGANVLTFGAGSRLTVL.

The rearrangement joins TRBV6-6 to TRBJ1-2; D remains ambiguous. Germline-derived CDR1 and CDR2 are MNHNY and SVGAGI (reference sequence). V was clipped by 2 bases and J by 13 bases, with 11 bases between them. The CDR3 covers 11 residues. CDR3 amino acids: CASSYNGICTF. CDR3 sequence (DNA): TGTGCCAGCAGTTACAACGGTATCTGCACCTTC.

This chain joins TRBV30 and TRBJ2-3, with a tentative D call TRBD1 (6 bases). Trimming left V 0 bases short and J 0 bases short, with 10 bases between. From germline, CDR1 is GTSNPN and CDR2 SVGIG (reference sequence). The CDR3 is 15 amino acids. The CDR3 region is CAWSVQGGSTDTQYF. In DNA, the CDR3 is TGTGCCTGGAGTGTACAAGGGGGTAGCACAGATACGCAGTATTTT.

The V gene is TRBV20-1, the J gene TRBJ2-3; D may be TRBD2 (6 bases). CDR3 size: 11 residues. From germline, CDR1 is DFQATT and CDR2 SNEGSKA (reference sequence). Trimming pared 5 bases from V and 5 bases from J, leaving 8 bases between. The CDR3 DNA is TGCAGTGCTCGGGGAGGAGATACGCAGTATTTT. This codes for CSARGGDTQYF.

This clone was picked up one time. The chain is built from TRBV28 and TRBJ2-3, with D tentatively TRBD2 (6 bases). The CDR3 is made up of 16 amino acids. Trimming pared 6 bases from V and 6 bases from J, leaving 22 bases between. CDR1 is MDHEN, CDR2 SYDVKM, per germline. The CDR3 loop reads CASSPTLGGIPDTQYF. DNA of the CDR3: TGTGCCAGCAGCCCCACCCTTGGGGGGATCCCCGATACGCAGTATTTT.

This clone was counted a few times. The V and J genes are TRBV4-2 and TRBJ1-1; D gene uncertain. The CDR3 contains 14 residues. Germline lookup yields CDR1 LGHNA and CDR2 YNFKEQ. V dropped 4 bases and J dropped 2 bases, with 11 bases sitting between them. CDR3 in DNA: TGTGCCAGCAGCCTCCATGTAACTAACACTGAAGCTTTCTTT. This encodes CASSLHVTNTEAFF.

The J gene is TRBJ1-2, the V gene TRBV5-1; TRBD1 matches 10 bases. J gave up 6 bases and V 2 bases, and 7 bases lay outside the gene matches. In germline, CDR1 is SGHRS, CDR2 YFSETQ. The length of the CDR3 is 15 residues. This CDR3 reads CASSLQMGQGNGYTF. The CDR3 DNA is TGCGCCAGCAGCTTACAAATGGGACAGGGGAATGGCTACACCTTC. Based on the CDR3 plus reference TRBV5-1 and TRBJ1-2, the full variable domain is KAGVTQTPRYLIKTRGQQVTLSCSPISGHRSVSWYQQTPGQGLQFLFEYFSETQRNKGNFPGRFSGRQFSNSRSEMNVSTLELGDSALYLCASSLQMGQGNGYTFGSGTRLTVV.

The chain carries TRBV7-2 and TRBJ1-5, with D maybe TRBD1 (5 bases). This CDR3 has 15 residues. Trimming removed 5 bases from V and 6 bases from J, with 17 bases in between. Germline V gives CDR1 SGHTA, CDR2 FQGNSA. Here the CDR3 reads CASSRIDSLVQPQHF. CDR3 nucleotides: TGTGCCAGCAGCAGAATTGACAGCCTGGTTCAGCCCCAGCATTTT.